The next 9 T cell receptor beta chains were all read from a single sample in a study of T cells in Graves' hyperthyroidism and ophthalmopathy. TCR beta CDR3 regions were amplified from RNA. Primed by the HTBI set, a first-round RT-PCR was run on the TCR CDR3. TCRdb re-derived calls from the multiplex PCR reads in MiXCR, one entry per CDR3 protein. The sample lists 550,000 to 700,000 distinct CDR3 sequences; around 45% were seen once. Source material: peripheral blood or thyroid tissue (not recorded which). The source of these receptors is an adult woman with Graves' disease, either hyperthyroidism or ophthalmopathy (not recorded which).

This clonotype was counted a few times. V is TRBV29-1 and J is TRBJ2-7; D unclear. The CDR3 has 11 amino acids. Deletions cut 4 bases from V and 4 bases from J, with 8 bases between. Germline CDR1 and CDR2: SQVTM and ANQGSEA. CDR3 amino acids: CSVGTEYEQYF. For the CDR3, the DNA is TGCAGCGTTGGGACGGAATACGAGCAGTACTTC.

The chain joins TRBV2 to TRBJ1-5; the match to TRBD1 covers 7 bases. In germline, CDR1 is SNHLY, CDR2 FYNNEI. Germline trimming cut 6 bases from V and 6 bases from J; bases unmatched to any gene: 2. The CDR3 runs to 12 residues. The CDR3: CASRGQSQPQHF. The CDR3 DNA reads as TGTGCCAGCAGGGGACAGAGTCAGCCCCAGCATTTT.

There are many counts of this clonotype. This chain uses TRBV7-9 with TRBJ1-1; 7 bases map to TRBD1. Germline assignment: CDR1 SEHNR and CDR2 FQNEAQ (reference sequence). The CDR3 has 15 amino acids. V gave up 5 bases and J gave up 0 bases; unmatched junction bases: 6. CDR3 loop: CASSTYRGLNTEAFF. The CDR3 nucleotides are TGTGCCAGCAGCACCTACAGGGGATTGAACACTGAAGCTTTCTTT.

Ten or more counts support this clonotype. The V gene is TRBV19, the J gene TRBJ1-5; unclear D gene. The CDR3 is made up of 16 amino acids. Germline values: CDR1 LNHDA, CDR2 SQIVND (reference sequence). V shed 1 base and J shed 1 base, with 11 bases lying between them. The CDR3 coding sequence is TGTGCCAGTAGTATAGTTGGGTTGTGGAGCAATCAGCCCCAGCATTTT. It specifies CASSIVGLWSNQPQHF.

With respect to this clonotype: This may come from a read error, since a much larger clone is one base off. The rearrangement links TRBV6-5 to TRBJ1-2, with a possible D match to TRBD1 (6 bases). The V gene's germline CDR1 is MNHEY and CDR2 SVGAGI. The CDR3 is made up of 15 amino acids. V was pared by 6 bases and J by 0 bases, with 14 bases between. The CDR3 reads CASSNRADPNYGYTF. The DNA for the CDR3 is TGTGCCAGCAGCAACAGGGCGGATCCTAACTATGGCTACACCTTC.

This chain links TRBV9 with TRBJ1-2, with 7 bases identical to TRBD1. Germline CDR1 is SGDLS and CDR2 is YYNGEE. V was clipped by 4 bases and J by 8 bases; unmatched bases: 17. CDR3 size: 16 residues. The CDR3 protein is CASSQELGTASGGYTF. For the CDR3, the DNA is TGTGCCAGCAGCCAAGAACTTGGGACAGCTTCGGGGGGCTACACCTTC.

This clonotype was seen many times. The DNA of the CDR3 is TGTGCCAGCAGCCCGACAGGACGTATCTACGAGCAGTACTTC. It is translated as CASSPTGRIYEQYF. This chain uses TRBV7-9 with TRBJ2-7, with D possibly TRBD1 on 6 matching bases. The CDR3 runs to 14 residues. The V gene lost 5 bases and the J gene lost 3 bases, with 14 bases spanning the gap. The germline V gene has CDR1 SEHNR and CDR2 FQNEAQ (reference sequence).

This chain links TRBV2 with TRBJ2-7; D uncertain. The CDR3 is made up of 14 amino acids. V lost 3 bases to trimming and J lost 1 base, with 10 bases between them. Germline lookup yields CDR1 SNHLY and CDR2 FYNNEI. CDR3 in DNA: TGTGCCAGCAGTGATGATGGTCGATCCTACGAGCAGTACTTC. This codes for CASSDDGRSYEQYF.

This chain connects TRBV7-9 to TRBJ2-5; a possible D gene is TRBD1 (5 bases). V was clipped by 9 bases and J by 9 bases, with 20 bases between them. Germline V gene sequence: CDR1 SEHNR, CDR2 FQNEAQ (reference sequence). The CDR3 runs 13 residues. The DNA for the CDR3 is TGTGCCAGTAGTATCAGGGTAGCTCAGCCCCAGTACTTC. Translating it yields CASSIRVAQPQYF. Based on the CDR3 plus reference TRBV7-9 and TRBJ2-5, the full variable domain is DTGVSQNPRHKITKRGQNVTFRCDPISEHNRLYWYRQTLGQGPEFLTYFQNEAQLEKSRLLSDRFSAERPKGSFSTLEIQRTEQGDSAMYLCASSIRVAQPQYFGPGTRLLVL.